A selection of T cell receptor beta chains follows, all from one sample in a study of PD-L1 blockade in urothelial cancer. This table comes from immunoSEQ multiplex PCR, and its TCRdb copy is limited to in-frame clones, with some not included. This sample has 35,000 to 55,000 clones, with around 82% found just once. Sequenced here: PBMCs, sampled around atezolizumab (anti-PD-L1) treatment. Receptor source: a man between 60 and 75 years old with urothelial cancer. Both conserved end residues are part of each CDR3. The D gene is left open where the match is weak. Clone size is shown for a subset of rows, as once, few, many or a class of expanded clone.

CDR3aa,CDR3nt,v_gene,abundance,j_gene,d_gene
CASSLSGGAGEQYF,TGTGCCAGCAGCTTATCGGGGGGGGCGGGTGAGCAGTACTTC,TRBV11-2,.,TRBJ2-7,TRBD2
CASSLQGSLRDTQYF,TGCGCCAGCAGCTTACAGGGTTCCCTCAGGGATACGCAGTATTTT,TRBV5-1,.,TRBJ2-3,.
CASSYESRGDTQYF,TGTGCCAGCAGTTACGAATCAAGAGGGGATACGCAGTATTTT,TRBV6-6,.,TRBJ2-3,.
CASSLGSAYEQYF,TGCGCCAGCAGCTTGGGTTCCGCCTACGAGCAGTACTTC,TRBV5-1,.,TRBJ2-7,.
CASKGQGIYGYTF,TGTGCCAGCAAGGGACAGGGGATCTATGGCTACACCTTC,TRBV25-1,medium-sized,TRBJ1-2,TRBD1
CAISAGTSGAISTDTQYF,TGTGCCATCAGTGCCGGGACTAGCGGGGCGATAAGCACAGATACGCAGTATTTT,TRBV10-3,.,TRBJ2-3,TRBD2
CASSRGQGGHAEQYF,TGCGCCAGCAGCCGCGGACAGGGCGGCCACGCCGAGCAGTACTTC,TRBV5-1,.,TRBJ2-7,TRBD1
CASSGLTNYGYTF,TGTGCCAGCAGTGGTCTCACAAACTATGGCTACACCTTC,TRBV25-1,.,TRBJ1-2,.
CASSGPESSGNTIYF,TGTGCCAGCAGCGGGCCAGAGTCCTCTGGAAACACCATATATTTT,TRBV5-6,.,TRBJ1-3,.
CASSNSGGAEETQYF,TGTGCCAGCAGCAATAGCGGGGGGGCCGAAGAGACCCAGTACTTC,TRBV7-3,.,TRBJ2-5,TRBD2
CAWSGPPGTSGGNTGELFF,TGTGCCTGGAGTGGACCTCCCGGGACTAGCGGGGGAAACACCGGGGAGCTGTTTTTT,TRBV30,.,TRBJ2-2,TRBD2